This T cell receptor beta chain was sequenced for a study of blood T cells in healthy people across ages. Germline lookup yields CDR1 SGHVS and CDR2 FQNEAQ. The CDR3 is made up of 15 amino acids. V shed 4 bases and J shed 0 bases, with 12 bases lying between them. Extraction of total RNA produced a minimum of 6 micrograms from each sample. In the case of this clonotype: Its antigen is as yet unknown.

Study outcomes and limitations: The unsorted PBMCs prevented any conclusive comparison of naive versus antigen-experienced cells.

Using a J-beta primer mix together with a sample-barcoded 5' primer, a second PCR was run for about 7 to 12 cycles. TCRdb used MiXCR to reprocess the 5' RACE reads, holding one entry per CDR3 protein. The table records roughly 800,000 distinct CDR3 sequences, more than 20% of them present only once. This sample was also put to use in a study of T cells of mothers and their children. As that report states: Each mother yielded more than 10 million TCR beta CDR3 reads. Each child yielded several million reads.

Input material: blood. This clonotype was obtained from a boy younger than 18 in good health. The rearrangement links TRBV7-8 to TRBJ1-1; D is perhaps TRBD1 (6 bases). Here the CDR3 reads CASSSRDRLNTEAFF. The CDR3 DNA reads as TGTGCCAGCAGCTCGCGAGACAGGTTGAACACTGAAGCTTTCTTT.